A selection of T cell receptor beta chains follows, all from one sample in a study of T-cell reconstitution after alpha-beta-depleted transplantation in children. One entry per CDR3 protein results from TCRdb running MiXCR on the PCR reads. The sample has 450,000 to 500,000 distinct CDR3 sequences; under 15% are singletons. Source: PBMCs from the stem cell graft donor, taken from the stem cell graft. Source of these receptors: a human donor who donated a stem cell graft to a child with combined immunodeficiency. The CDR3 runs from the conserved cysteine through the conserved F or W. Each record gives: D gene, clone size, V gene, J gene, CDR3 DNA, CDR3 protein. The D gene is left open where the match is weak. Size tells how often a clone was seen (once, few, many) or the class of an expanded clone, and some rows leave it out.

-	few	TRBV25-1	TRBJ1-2	TGTGCCAGCAGTGAATCTTCCAACTATGGCTACACCTTC	CASSESSNYGYTF
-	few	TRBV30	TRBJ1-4	TGTGCCGGCCGAAAAGGGGCAACTAATGAAAAACTGTTTTTT	CAGRKGATNEKLFF
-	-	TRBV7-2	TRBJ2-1	TGTGCCAGCAGCTCCCAACCGAGGGCCCCCTACAATGAGCAGTTCTTC	CASSSQPRAPYNEQFF
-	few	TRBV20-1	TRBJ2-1	TGCAGTGCTAGAGATCGAGTAGCGTACTACAATGAGCAGTTCTTC	CSARDRVAYYNEQFF
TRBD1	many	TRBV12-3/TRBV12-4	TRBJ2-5	TGTGCCAGCAGCCTAGGGACAGGAGCCCAAGAGACCCAGTACTTC	CASSLGTGAQETQYF
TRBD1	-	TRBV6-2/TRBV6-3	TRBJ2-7	TGTGCCAGCAGAGACAGGGCTCTCGGTCTTCTTTACGAGCAGTACTTC	CASRDRALGLLYEQYF
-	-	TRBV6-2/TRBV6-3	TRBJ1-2	TGTGCCAGCAGTTACTCGAGCGCGTATGGCTACACCTTC	CASSYSSAYGYTF
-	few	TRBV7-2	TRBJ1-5	TGTGCCAGCAGCCTATGGCAGGCGAATCAGCCCCAGCATTTT	CASSLWQANQPQHF
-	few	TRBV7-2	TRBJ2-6	TGTGCCAGCAGCTTAGGTCCAGCCCGCTCTGGGGCCAACGTCCTGACTTTC	CASSLGPARSGANVLTF
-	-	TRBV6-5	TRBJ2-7	TGTGCCAGCAGTTACTTAGGGTCAGGCTCATCCTACGAGCAGTACTTC	CASSYLGSGSSYEQYF
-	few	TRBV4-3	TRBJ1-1	TGCGCCAGCAGCCAAGATAAAATAGGGAACACTGAAGCTTTCTTT	CASSQDKIGNTEAFF
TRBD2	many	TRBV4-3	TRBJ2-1	TGCGCCAGCAGCCAAGATGCGACTAGCGGCTACAATGAGCAGTTCTTC	CASSQDATSGYNEQFF
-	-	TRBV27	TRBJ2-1	TGTGCCAGCAGCCCAATCCAGGACTGGGCTGGCGATGAGCAGTTCTTC	CASSPIQDWAGDEQFF
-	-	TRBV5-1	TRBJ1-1	TGCGCCAGCAGCTTTCCGCGACTGGGGGGGACTGAAGCTTTCTTT	CASSFPRLGGTEAFF
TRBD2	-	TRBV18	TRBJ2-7	TGTGCCAGCTCACCACGGATGATAAGCGGGGGAGCCTACGAGCAGTACTTC	CASSPRMISGGAYEQYF
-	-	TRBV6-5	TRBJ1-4	TGTGCCAGCAGAACAGGCGGAAGGAATGAAAAACTGTTTTTT	CASRTGGRNEKLFF
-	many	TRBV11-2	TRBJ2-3	TGTGCCAGCAGCAGGAACACAGATACGCAGTATTTT	CASSRNTDTQYF
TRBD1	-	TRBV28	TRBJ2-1	TGTGCCATCACTTCAATAGACAGGGGGAGTTCCAATGAGCAGTTCTTC	CAITSIDRGSSNEQFF
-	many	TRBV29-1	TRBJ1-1	TGCAGCGTTGGGGGGTGGAGGGAAGCTTTCTTT	CSVGGWREAFF
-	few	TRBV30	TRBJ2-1	TGTGCCTGGAGTGTAGGGGCAATAATCAATGAGCAGTTCTTC	CAWSVGAIINEQFF
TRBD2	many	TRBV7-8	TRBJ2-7	TGTGCCAGCAATAGGGACTATGAGTACGAGCAGTACTTC	CASNRDYEYEQYF
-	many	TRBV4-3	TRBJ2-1	TGCGCCAGCAGCCAAGAAAGAAGTACCAATGAGCAGTTCTTC	CASSQERSTNEQFF
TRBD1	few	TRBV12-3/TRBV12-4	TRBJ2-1	TGTGCCAGCAGTTTCGCCCGACAGGGGGCCTACAATGAGCAGTTCTTC	CASSFARQGAYNEQFF
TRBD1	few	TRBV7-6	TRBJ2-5	TGTGCCAGCAGCTTAGGGTGGACAGGGGAAGAGACCCAGTACTTC	CASSLGWTGEETQYF
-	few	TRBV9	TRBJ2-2	TGTGCCAGCAGCGTAGCTGCACACTCGAACACCGGGGAGCTGTTTTTT	CASSVAAHSNTGELFF
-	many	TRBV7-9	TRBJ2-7	TGTGCCAGCAGTCCCGCGCCCTACGAGCAGTACTTC	CASSPAPYEQYF
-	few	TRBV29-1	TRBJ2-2	TGCAGCGTGACAGCTAACCCCGGGGAGCTGTTTTTT	CSVTANPGELFF
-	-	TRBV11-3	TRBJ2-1	TGTGCCAGCAGCTTAGAGGACTCGCCCTACAATGAGCAGTTCTTC	CASSLEDSPYNEQFF
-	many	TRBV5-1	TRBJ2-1	TGCGCCAGCAGCCCCCGGGTCCGATCCTACAATGAGCAGTTCTTC	CASSPRVRSYNEQFF
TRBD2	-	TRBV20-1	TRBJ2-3	TGCAGTGCTAGGACTTTAGGACTAGGCACAGATACGCAGTATTTT	CSARTLGLGTDTQYF
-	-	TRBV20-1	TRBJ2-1	TGCAGTGCTAGGGTACAGACAGAGTCCTACAATGAGCAGTTCTTC	CSARVQTESYNEQFF
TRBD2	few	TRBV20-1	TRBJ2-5	TGCAGTGCAAGACCGGGGGGCCAAGAGACCCAGTACTTC	CSARPGGQETQYF
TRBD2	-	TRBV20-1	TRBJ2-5	TGCAGTGCCTTCATCGGCGGGGGGGAGACCCAGTACTTC	CSAFIGGGETQYF
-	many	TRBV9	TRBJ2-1	TGTGCCAGCAGCGCGGACGACTTCTTCCGGGATGAGCAGTTCTTC	CASSADDFFRDEQFF
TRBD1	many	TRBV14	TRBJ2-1	TGTGCCAGCAGCCAGGACCGACAGGGATTGTTCTTC	CASSQDRQGLFF
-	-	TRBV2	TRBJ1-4	TGTGCCAGCAGTGAATCAGCGATGAGATATGAAAAACTGTTTTTT	CASSESAMRYEKLFF
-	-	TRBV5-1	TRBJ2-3	TGCGCCAGCAGCCCAGTTCGGGGCACAGATACGCAGTATTTT	CASSPVRGTDTQYF